What follows are 4 T cell receptor beta chains derived from one specimen sequenced in a study of T cells in tumors after PD-1 blockade. Measured with immunoSEQ multiplex PCR; TCRdb has only the in-frame clones, and not every one. The table includes fewer than 55,000 clones, around 85% detected once. Sequencing used PBMCs, obtained before anti-PD-1 treatment. The receptors shown here come from a human donor with basal cell carcinoma.

DNA for the CDR3: TGTGCCAGCAGTTCCGGGGGGCGGGATACGCAGTATTTT. Its protein product is CASSSGGRDTQYF. This chain links TRBV6-6 with TRBJ2-3; D is possibly TRBD2 (7 bases). V was shortened by 4 bases and J by 6 bases, with 11 bases between the two germline ends. Germline CDR1 and CDR2: MNHNY and SVGAGI (reference sequence). This CDR3 spans 13 amino acids.

The chain couples TRBV7-2 to TRBJ2-3, with 7 bases matching TRBD2. This CDR3 spans 16 amino acids. Germline V gene sequence: CDR1 SGHTA, CDR2 FQGNSA. Germline trimming cut 5 bases from V and 2 bases from J; bases unmatched to any gene: 10. Written as DNA, the CDR3 is TGTGCCAGCAGCCAACAAGGAACTAGCGCCACAGATACGCAGTATTTT. This translates into CASSQQGTSATDTQYF.

This rearrangement joins TRBV6-4 to TRBJ1-2; D might be TRBD1 (5 bases). V was pared by 0 bases and J by 7 bases, with 9 bases between. CDR1 and CDR2 from the germline V gene are MRHNA and SNTAGT. The CDR3 sequence is 13 residues long. CDR3 region: CASSDSGGRGYTF. The CDR3 DNA follows: TGTGCCAGCAGTGACTCGGGGGGTCGTGGCTACACCTTC.

The rearrangement uses TRBV30 and TRBJ1-6, with TRBD1 as a possible D gene (5 bases). Trimming cost V 4 bases and J 1 base, with 11 bases left between them. The CDR3 is made up of 15 amino acids. Germline V gene lookup returns CDR1 GTSNPN and CDR2 SVGIG (reference sequence). The CDR3 region has the DNA TGTGCCTGGAAGAGGGAGGGGTCCTATAATTCACCCCTCCACTTT. Translating it yields CAWKREGSYNSPLHF.